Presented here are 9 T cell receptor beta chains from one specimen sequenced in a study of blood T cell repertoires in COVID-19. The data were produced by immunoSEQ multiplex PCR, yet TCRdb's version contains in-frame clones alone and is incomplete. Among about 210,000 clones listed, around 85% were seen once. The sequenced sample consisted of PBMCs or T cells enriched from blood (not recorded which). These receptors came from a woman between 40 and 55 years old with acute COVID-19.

The CDR3 sequence: CASSLSQAWYF. CDR3 in DNA: TGTGCCAGCAGTCTCTCCCAAGCATGGTACTTC. This chain links TRBV28 with TRBJ2-7; D call uncertain. V was trimmed by 5 bases and J by 12 bases, leaving 14 bases between them. CDR1 is MDHEN and CDR2 is SYDVKM in the germline V gene. The CDR3 has 11 amino acids.

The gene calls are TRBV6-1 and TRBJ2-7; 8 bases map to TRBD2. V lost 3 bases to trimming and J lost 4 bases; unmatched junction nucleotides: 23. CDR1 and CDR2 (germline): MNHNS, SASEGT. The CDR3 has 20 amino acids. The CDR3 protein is CASSDLSGSLLPGVGYEQYF. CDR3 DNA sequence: TGTGCCAGCAGTGACTTAAGCGGGAGTCTACTCCCAGGGGTTGGTTACGAGCAGTACTTC.

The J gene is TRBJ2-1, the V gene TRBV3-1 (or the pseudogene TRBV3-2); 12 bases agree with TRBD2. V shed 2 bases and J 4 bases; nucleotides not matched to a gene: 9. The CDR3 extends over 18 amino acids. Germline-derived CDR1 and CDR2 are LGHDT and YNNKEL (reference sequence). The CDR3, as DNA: TGTGCCAGCAGCCAATTAAGTCCCGGACTAGCGGGGTACAATGAGCAGTTCTTC. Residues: CASSQLSPGLAGYNEQFF.

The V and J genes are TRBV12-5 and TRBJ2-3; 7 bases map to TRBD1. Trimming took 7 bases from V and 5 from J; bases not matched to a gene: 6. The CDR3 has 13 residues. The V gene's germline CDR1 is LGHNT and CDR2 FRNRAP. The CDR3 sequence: CASAGTEVDTQYF. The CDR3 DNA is TGTGCTAGTGCCGGGACAGAGGTAGATACGCAGTATTTT.

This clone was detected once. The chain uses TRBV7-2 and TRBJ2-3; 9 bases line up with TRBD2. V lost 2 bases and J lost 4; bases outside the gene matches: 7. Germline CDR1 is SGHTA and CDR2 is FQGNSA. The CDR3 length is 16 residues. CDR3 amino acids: CASSLSLAGRSDTQYF. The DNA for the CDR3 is TGTGCCAGCAGCTTATCCCTAGCGGGACGCTCAGATACGCAGTATTTT.

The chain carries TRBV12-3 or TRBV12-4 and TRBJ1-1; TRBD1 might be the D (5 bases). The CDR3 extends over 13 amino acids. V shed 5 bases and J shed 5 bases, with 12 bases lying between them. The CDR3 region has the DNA TGTGCCAGCAGTCTGGGGACTTTGACTGAAGCTTTCTTT. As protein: CASSLGTLTEAFF.

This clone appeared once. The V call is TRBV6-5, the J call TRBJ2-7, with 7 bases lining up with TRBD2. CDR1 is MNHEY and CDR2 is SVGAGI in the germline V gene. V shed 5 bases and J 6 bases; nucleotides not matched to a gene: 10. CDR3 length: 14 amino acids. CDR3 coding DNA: TGTGCCAGCAGTAATACGGGGGAGGGCCGCGAGCAGTACTTC. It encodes CASSNTGEGREQYF.

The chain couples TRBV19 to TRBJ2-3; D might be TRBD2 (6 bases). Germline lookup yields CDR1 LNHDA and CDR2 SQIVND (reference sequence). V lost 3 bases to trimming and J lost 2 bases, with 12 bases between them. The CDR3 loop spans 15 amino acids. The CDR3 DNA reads TGTGCCAGTAGTATGGGGGGAGAGATCACAGATACGCAGTATTTT. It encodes CASSMGGEITDTQYF.

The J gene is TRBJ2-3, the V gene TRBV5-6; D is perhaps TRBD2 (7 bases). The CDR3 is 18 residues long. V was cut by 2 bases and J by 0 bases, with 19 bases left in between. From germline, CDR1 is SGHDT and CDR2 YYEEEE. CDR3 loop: CASSLQGGQRLSTDTQYF. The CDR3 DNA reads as TGTGCCAGCAGCTTACAGGGAGGGCAGCGCCTAAGCACAGATACGCAGTATTTT.